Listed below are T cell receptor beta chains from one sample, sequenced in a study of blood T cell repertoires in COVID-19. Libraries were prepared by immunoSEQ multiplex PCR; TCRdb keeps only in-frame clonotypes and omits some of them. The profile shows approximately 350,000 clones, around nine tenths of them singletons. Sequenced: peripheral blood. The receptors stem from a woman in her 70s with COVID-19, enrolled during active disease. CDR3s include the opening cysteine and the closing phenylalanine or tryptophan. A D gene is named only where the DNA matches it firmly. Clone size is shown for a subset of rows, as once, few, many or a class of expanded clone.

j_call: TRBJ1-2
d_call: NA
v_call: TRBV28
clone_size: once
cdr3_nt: TGTGCCAGCAGTCCAGCGGGGTTGGATAGGTCCCTAGGTGGCTACACCTTC
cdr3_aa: CASSPAGLDRSLGGYTF

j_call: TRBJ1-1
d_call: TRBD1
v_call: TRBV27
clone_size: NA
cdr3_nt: TGTGCCAGCAGTTCCGGACAGGGACTCATGAACACTGAAGCTTTCTTT
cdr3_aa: CASSSGQGLMNTEAFF

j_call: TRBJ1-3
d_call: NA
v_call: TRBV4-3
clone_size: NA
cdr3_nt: TGCGCCAGCAGCCAAACTTGGACTGACCCTGGAAACACCATATATTTT
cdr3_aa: CASSQTWTDPGNTIYF

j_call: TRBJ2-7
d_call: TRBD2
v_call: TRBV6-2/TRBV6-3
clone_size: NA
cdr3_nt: TGTGCCAGCAGTTACTCGTACCCTAGCGGGGACCGGGAGCAGTACTTC
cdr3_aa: CASSYSYPSGDREQYF

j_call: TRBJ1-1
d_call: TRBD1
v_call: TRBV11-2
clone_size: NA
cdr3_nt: TGTGCCAGCAGCCCAGACAGGGGGAACACTGAAGCTTTCTTT
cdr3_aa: CASSPDRGNTEAFF

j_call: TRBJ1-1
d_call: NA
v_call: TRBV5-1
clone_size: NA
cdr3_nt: TGCGCCAGCAGCCCCCTAGGGGGGGCAGGAACTGAAGCTTTCTTT
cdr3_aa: CASSPLGGAGTEAFF

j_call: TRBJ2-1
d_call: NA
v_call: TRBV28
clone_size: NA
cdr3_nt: TGTGCCAGCAGATCCGACCAGGACGGGAGTGAGCAGTTCTTC
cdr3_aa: CASRSDQDGSEQFF

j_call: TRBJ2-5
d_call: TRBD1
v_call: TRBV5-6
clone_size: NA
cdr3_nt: TGTGCCAGCAGCACATACCGGACAGGGCAAGAGACCCAGTACTTC
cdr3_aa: CASSTYRTGQETQYF

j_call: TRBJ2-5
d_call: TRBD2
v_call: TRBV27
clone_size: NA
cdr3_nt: TGTGCCAGCAGCTCCACGACTAGCGGACCGTACCAAGAGACCCAGTACTTC
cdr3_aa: CASSSTTSGPYQETQYF

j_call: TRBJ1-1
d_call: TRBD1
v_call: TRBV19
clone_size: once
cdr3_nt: TGTGCCAGCAGACAGGGAATGGAGGACACTGAAGCTTTCTTT
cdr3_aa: CASRQGMEDTEAFF

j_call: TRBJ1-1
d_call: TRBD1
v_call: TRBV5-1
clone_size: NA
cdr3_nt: TGCGCCAGCAGCTTTCGGACAGGGTCAAGCACTGAAGCTTTCTTT
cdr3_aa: CASSFRTGSSTEAFF

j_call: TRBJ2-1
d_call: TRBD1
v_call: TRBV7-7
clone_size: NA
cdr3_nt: TGTGCCAGCAGCTTATACTCAGGGGGCGCATACAATGAGCAGTTCTTC
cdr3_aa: CASSLYSGGAYNEQFF

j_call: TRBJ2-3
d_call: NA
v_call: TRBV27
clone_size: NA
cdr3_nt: TGTGCCACTCTAATGAAGGGGGGGGGCACAGATACGCAGTATTTT
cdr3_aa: CATLMKGGGTDTQYF

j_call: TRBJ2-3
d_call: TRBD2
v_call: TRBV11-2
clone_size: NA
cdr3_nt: TGTGCCAGCAGCTTAGTTAGCGGGGGGGCTTCCACAGATACGCAGTATTTT
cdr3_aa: CASSLVSGGASTDTQYF

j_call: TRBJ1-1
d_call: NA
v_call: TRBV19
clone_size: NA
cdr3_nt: TGTGCCAGTATGGGCTGGACTGAAGCTTTCTTT
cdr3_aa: CASMGWTEAFF

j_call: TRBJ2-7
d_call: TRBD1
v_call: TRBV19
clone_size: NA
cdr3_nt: TGTGCCAGTAGTATGGGACAGGGGGCGGTCTACGAGCAGTACTTC
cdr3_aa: CASSMGQGAVYEQYF

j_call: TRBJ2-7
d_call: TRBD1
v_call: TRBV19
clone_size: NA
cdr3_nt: TGTGCCAGTACCTACGGGACAGGGACCAGAGAGCAGTACTTC
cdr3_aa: CASTYGTGTREQYF

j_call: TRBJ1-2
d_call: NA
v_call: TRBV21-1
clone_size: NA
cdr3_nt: TGTGCCAGCAGCAAAGGTGGGGCAGGGCTTGGGAACTATGGCTACACCTTC
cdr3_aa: CASSKGGAGLGNYGYTF

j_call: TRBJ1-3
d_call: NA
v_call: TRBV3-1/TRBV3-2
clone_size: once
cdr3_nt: TGTGCCAGCAGCCAAGACGGGGGGACTGGAAACACCATATATTTT
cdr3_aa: CASSQDGGTGNTIYF

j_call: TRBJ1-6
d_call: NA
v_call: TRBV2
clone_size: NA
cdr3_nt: TGTGCCAGCAGTGAGCAGGATTCACCCCTCCACTTT
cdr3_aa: CASSEQDSPLHF

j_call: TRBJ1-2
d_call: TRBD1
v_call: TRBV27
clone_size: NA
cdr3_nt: TGTGCCAGCAGTTCCGTCCCCTACCCCGGGACAGGGGGCGATGGCTACACCTTC
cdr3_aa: CASSSVPYPGTGGDGYTF

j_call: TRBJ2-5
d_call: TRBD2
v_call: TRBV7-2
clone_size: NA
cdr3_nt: TGTGCCAGCAGCTTTGGCAGCGGGGCTCCAGAGACCCAGTACTTC
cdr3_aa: CASSFGSGAPETQYF

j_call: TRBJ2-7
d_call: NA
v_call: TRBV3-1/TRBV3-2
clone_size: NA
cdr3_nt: TGTGCCAGCAGCCAGCCCGGGAACTACGAGCAGTACTTC
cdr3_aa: CASSQPGNYEQYF

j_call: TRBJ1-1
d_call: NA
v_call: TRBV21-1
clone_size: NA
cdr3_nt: TGTGCCAGCAATCAGGACATCCGAAACACTGAAGCTTTCTTT
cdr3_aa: CASNQDIRNTEAFF

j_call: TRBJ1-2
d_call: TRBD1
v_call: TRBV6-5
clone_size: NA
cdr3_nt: TGTGCCAGCACCTCCGGACAGGGGTTATATGGCTACACCTTC
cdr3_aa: CASTSGQGLYGYTF

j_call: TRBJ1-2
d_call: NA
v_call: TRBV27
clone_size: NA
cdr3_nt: TGTGCCAGCACGGGCAGGGGTTATGGCTACACCTTC
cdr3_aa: CASTGRGYGYTF

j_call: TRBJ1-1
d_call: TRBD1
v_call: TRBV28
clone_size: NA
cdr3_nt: TGTGCCAGCAGTTATCCCGGGACAGCCACTGAAGCTTTCTTT
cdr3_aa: CASSYPGTATEAFF

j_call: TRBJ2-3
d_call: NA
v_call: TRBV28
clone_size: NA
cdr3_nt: TGTGCCATCTCCTTGGAAGAGGCAAAAGATACGCAGTATTTT
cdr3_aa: CAISLEEAKDTQYF